A selection of T cell receptor beta chains follows, all from one sample in a study of blood T cells in healthy people across ages. MiXCR was run by TCRdb on the 5' RACE reads, yielding one entry per CDR3 protein. The table records about a million distinct CDR3 sequences, 35% to 40% of them present only once. The source material was blood. The origin of the receptors is a man between 18 and 29 years old in good health. The CDR3 runs from the conserved cysteine through the conserved F or W. A D gene is named only where the DNA matches it firmly. Where a row states a size, it is once, few, many or the class of an expanded clone; other rows omit it.

TRBJ2-1	TRBV3-1	NA	few	CASGREGTGPNEQFF	TGTGCCAGCGGGCGGGAGGGGACAGGGCCCAATGAGCAGTTCTTC
TRBJ2-3	TRBV2	TRBD1	NA	CASTRTGEGDTQYF	TGTGCCAGCACTAGGACAGGGGAGGGTGATACGCAGTATTTT
TRBJ2-1	TRBV7-2	TRBD1	NA	CASSSGQMTSEQFF	TGTGCCAGCAGCTCGGGACAGATGACTTCTGAGCAGTTCTTC
TRBJ1-1	TRBV5-1	NA	NA	CASSLAGGGVNTEAFF	TGCGCCAGCAGCTTGGCGGGGGGGGGCGTGAACACTGAAGCTTTCTTT
TRBJ2-3	TRBV3-1	NA	few	CASSQGGGFWTQYF	TGTGCCAGCAGCCAAGGAGGAGGGTTTTGGACGCAGTATTTT
TRBJ2-5	TRBV4-2	TRBD2	NA	CASSQGAGGRQETQYF	TGTGCCAGCAGCCAAGGAGCGGGGGGTAGGCAAGAGACCCAGTACTTC
TRBJ2-3	TRBV6-5	NA	NA	CASGPGPSTDTQYF	TGTGCCAGCGGACCCGGGCCCAGCACAGATACGCAGTATTTT
TRBJ2-7	TRBV12-3/TRBV12-4	TRBD2	NA	CASRPRGGTHEQYF	TGTGCCAGCAGACCCCGGGGGGGAACCCACGAGCAGTACTTC
TRBJ2-3	TRBV2	NA	NA	CASSVASADTQYF	TGTGCCAGCAGTGTTGCCAGCGCAGATACGCAGTATTTT
TRBJ1-5	TRBV7-9	TRBD1	NA	CASSLAPDLRDRSNQPQHF	TGTGCCAGCAGCTTAGCGCCAGATCTCCGGGACAGGAGCAATCAGCCCCAGCATTTT
TRBJ2-5	TRBV6-6	TRBD1	few	CASSYYRDREETQYF	TGTGCCAGCAGTTACTACCGGGACAGGGAAGAGACCCAGTACTTC
TRBJ1-3	TRBV7-2	TRBD1	few	CASSQDRGDGNTIYF	TGTGCCAGCAGCCAAGACAGGGGTGACGGAAACACCATATATTTT
TRBJ2-1	TRBV20-1	TRBD2	NA	CSARGGLIEETQFF	TGCAGTGCTAGAGGGGGACTAATTGAAGAGACCCAGTTCTTC
TRBJ1-1	TRBV10-3	NA	NA	CAISESRTKAFF	TGTGCCATCAGTGAGTCACGGACGAAAGCTTTCTTT
TRBJ2-7	TRBV9	TRBD2	many	CASSVEAGGPYEQYF	TGTGCCAGCAGCGTAGAAGCGGGGGGGCCGTACGAGCAGTACTTC
TRBJ1-2	TRBV11-2	NA	NA	CASRTLKGPTYGYTF	TGTGCCAGCAGAACTTTAAAGGGTCCCACCTATGGCTACACCTTC
TRBJ2-1	TRBV7-8	TRBD1	few	CASSWGQGANEQFF	TGTGCCAGCAGCTGGGGACAGGGGGCCAATGAGCAGTTCTTC
TRBJ2-3	TRBV6-2/TRBV6-3	NA	few	CASSYSSGPYSTDTQYF	TGTGCCAGCAGTTACTCTTCGGGGCCGTATAGCACAGATACGCAGTATTTT
TRBJ1-1	TRBV29-1	NA	once	CSVERRQTNTEAFF	TGCAGCGTTGAGAGGAGGCAGACGAACACTGAAGCTTTCTTT
TRBJ1-6	TRBV19	NA	NA	CASNTARFSPLHF	TGTGCCAGTAATACAGCTCGTTTCTCACCCCTCCACTTT
TRBJ2-3	TRBV4-2	NA	NA	CASSQDGAASTDTQYF	TGTGCCAGCAGCCAAGATGGGGCGGCTAGCACAGATACGCAGTATTTT
TRBJ2-7	TRBV6-6	NA	few	CASLLARTGEQYF	TGTGCCAGCTTACTGGCACGGACCGGCGAGCAGTACTTC
TRBJ2-1	TRBV2	NA	NA	CAGSLGTPLNNEQFF	TGTGCCGGCAGTCTCGGGACACCTTTGAACAATGAGCAGTTCTTC
TRBJ1-5	TRBV4-1	NA	few	CASSQVLVLGSNQPQHF	TGCGCCAGCAGCCAAGTCTTGGTATTGGGAAGCAATCAGCCCCAGCATTTT
TRBJ2-1	TRBV10-2	NA	few	CASSESAGRSYNEQFF	TGCGCCAGCAGTGAGTCGGCAGGGCGCTCCTACAATGAGCAGTTCTTC
TRBJ2-5	TRBV12-3/TRBV12-4	NA	NA	CASRTKTAQYF	TGTGCCAGCAGGACTAAAACGGCGCAGTACTTC
TRBJ1-1	TRBV16	NA	NA	CASSQLEGTEAFF	TGTGCCAGCAGCCAATTAGAGGGGACTGAAGCTTTCTTC
TRBJ2-1	TRBV6-6	TRBD2	NA	CASSSGGISYNELFF	TGTGCCAGCAGTTCGGGGGGGATCTCCTACAATGAGCTGTTCTTC
TRBJ1-5	TRBV28	NA	NA	CACTSLGRTRHQPQHF	TGTGCCTGCACCTCGTTGGGACGGACCCGCCATCAGCCCCAGCATTTT
TRBJ1-1	TRBV27	NA	NA	CASSFLPKTGMNTEAFF	TGTGCCAGCAGTTTTCTCCCGAAAACAGGAATGAACACTGAAGCTTTCTTT
TRBJ1-2	TRBV6-1	NA	NA	CASSALGSRANYGYTF	TGTGCCAGCAGTGCGTTGGGGAGCAGGGCAAACTATGGCTACACCTTC
TRBJ1-1	TRBV5-1	NA	NA	CASSRTGTLNTEAFF	TGCGCCAGCAGCCGAACCGGGACACTGAACACTGAAGCTTTCTTT
TRBJ2-3	TRBV12-3/TRBV12-4	NA	few	CASSFVTTDTQYF	TGTGCCAGCAGTTTCGTCACCACAGATACGCAGTATTTT
TRBJ1-4	TRBV18	NA	NA	CASSPPDSAWEKLFF	TGTGCCAGCTCACCACCGGACAGTGCTTGGGAAAAACTGTTTTTT
TRBJ1-2	TRBV2	NA	few	CASSRDGSYYTF	TGTGCCAGCAGCCGGGACGGATCTTACTACACCTTC
TRBJ2-7	TRBV27	TRBD1	few	CASSFGRGSSSYEQYF	TGTGCCAGCAGTTTCGGCAGGGGGTCCTCCTCCTACGAGCAGTACTTC
TRBJ2-2	TRBV4-3	TRBD2	NA	CASSQASLAVDTGELFF	TGCGCCAGCAGCCAAGCGTCCCTAGCGGTTGACACCGGGGAGCTGTTTTTT
TRBJ2-1	TRBV7-7	NA	NA	CASSDPKGRSWKQFF	TGTGCTAGCAGCGATCCGAAGGGACGGAGTTGGAAGCAGTTCTTC
TRBJ1-2	TRBV6-5	NA	few	CASSYSTQDYGYTF	TGTGCCAGCAGTTACTCGACTCAAGACTATGGCTACACCTTC
TRBJ2-2	TRBV29-1	NA	NA	CSVEDGGGTGELFF	TGCAGCGTTGAAGACGGAGGGGGCACCGGGGAGCTGTTTTTT
TRBJ2-1	TRBV20-1	NA	NA	CSATSLNEQFF	TGCAGTGCGACTAGTTTGAATGAGCAGTTCTTC
TRBJ2-7	TRBV10-3	NA	NA	CAIYDRQALADEQYF	TGTGCCATCTATGATCGACAGGCCCTTGCCGACGAGCAGTACTTC
TRBJ2-3	TRBV7-6	NA	NA	CASSLAAESTDTQYF	TGTGCCAGCAGCTTAGCGGCAGAAAGCACAGATACGCAGTATTTT
TRBJ1-4	TRBV4-1	NA	few	CASSPSVFRTPILTNEKLFF	TGCGCCAGCAGTCCCTCAGTCTTCAGGACACCGATTCTGACTAATGAAAAACTGTTTTTT
TRBJ2-6	TRBV4-3	NA	NA	CASSRDIASSGANVLTF	TGCGCCAGCAGCCGGGACATCGCGAGCTCTGGGGCCAACGTCCTGACTTTC
TRBJ2-1	TRBV4-2	TRBD2	once	CASRATSGEADEQFF	TGTGCCAGCAGGGCAACTAGCGGGGAGGCCGATGAGCAGTTCTTC